Listed below are T cell receptor beta chains from one sample, sequenced in a study of blood T cell repertoires in COVID-19. The data were produced by immunoSEQ multiplex PCR, yet TCRdb's version contains in-frame clones alone and is incomplete. The sample has 95,000 to 150,000 clones, 70% to 90% seen once; the top ten hold over 1%. The sample consisted of peripheral blood. All receptors come from a woman of 80 years or more with acute or convalescent COVID-19. Both conserved end residues are part of each CDR3. A D gene is named only where the DNA matches it firmly. A row's size may be missing; if present it is once, few, many or a size class.

>TRBJ2-5|TRBD2|.|TRBV9
TGTGCCAGCAGCCCGCGGACTAGCGGAGAGACCCAGTACTTC
CASSPRTSGETQYF
>TRBJ2-1|.|.|TRBV20-1
TGCAGTGCTAGTAGAGTGACTAGAGGGTCGGGTGAGCAGTTCTTC
CSASRVTRGSGEQFF
>TRBJ2-7|.|.|TRBV28
TGTGCCAGCAGCTACGAAGGGGTACCGAGCTCCTACGAGCAGTACTTC
CASSYEGVPSSYEQYF
>TRBJ1-6|.|.|TRBV29-1
TGCAGCGTTACACAGGGTGAGGATAATTCACCCCTCCACTTT
CSVTQGEDNSPLHF
>TRBJ2-1|.|.|TRBV11-3
TGTGCCAGCAGCTTACTTGTAGACAATGAGCAGTTCTTC
CASSLLVDNEQFF
>TRBJ2-7|TRBD1|once|TRBV7-9
TGTGCCAGCAGCTTAGGTGGACAGGGGCGATACGAGCAGTACTTC
CASSLGGQGRYEQYF
>TRBJ1-2|TRBD1|once|TRBV18
TGTGCCAGCTCACCCGGGACAGTGGATGGCTACACCTTC
CASSPGTVDGYTF
>TRBJ1-2|.|.|TRBV28
TGTGCCAGCAGTTTATTGTTCGGCGTCGCGGGCCGGTCGTTTGGCTACACCTTC
CASSLLFGVAGRSFGYTF
>TRBJ2-1|TRBD2|.|TRBV6-4
TGTGCCAGCAGGCCGGGCGGGGGGTACAATGAGCAGTTCTTC
CASRPGGGYNEQFF
>TRBJ1-3|TRBD1|.|TRBV20-1
TGCAGTGCTAGTCCCTTGGACAGGGTGTCTGGAAACACCATATATTTT
CSASPLDRVSGNTIYF
>TRBJ2-7|.|.|TRBV5-1
TGCGCCAGCAGCCCGGGATCTGGGGGGGCGCGGGAGCAGTACTTC
CASSPGSGGAREQYF
>TRBJ2-3|.|.|TRBV11-3
TGTGCCAGCAGCTTAGGAGGAGATACGCAGTATTTT
CASSLGGDTQYF
>TRBJ1-1|.|.|TRBV6-5
TGTGCCAGCAGTTACTCGTACGGGAACACTGAAGCTTTCTTT
CASSYSYGNTEAFF
>TRBJ1-3|.|.|TRBV7-2
TGTGCCAGCAGCTTAATGAGCTCTGGAAACACCATATATTTT
CASSLMSSGNTIYF
>TRBJ2-1|TRBD1|few|TRBV18
TGTGCCAGCTCACTCTTGGGACAGCCAGCCAATGAGCAGTTCTTC
CASSLLGQPANEQFF
>TRBJ2-5|.|.|TRBV19
TGTGCCAGTAGTCCGGAATTGACAGCGGAGACCCAGTACTTC
CASSPELTAETQYF
>TRBJ2-3|TRBD2|.|TRBV7-2
TGTGCCAGCAGCTTAGTCGGGGGGGATACGCAGTATTTT
CASSLVGGDTQYF
>TRBJ1-5|.|.|TRBV19
TGTGCCAGTAGTATGGGGGGGAATACAGGGTATCAGCCCCAGCATTTT
CASSMGGNTGYQPQHF
>TRBJ2-3|TRBD2|.|TRBV7-9
TGTGCCAGTGGCCTAGCGGGGGTGCTAGATACGCAGTATTTT
CASGLAGVLDTQYF
>TRBJ1-2|TRBD1|.|TRBV7-9
TGTGCCAGCAGCTCAGGACAGGCCGCCTACACCTTC
CASSSGQAAYTF
>TRBJ1-3|.|.|TRBV21-1
TGTGCCAGCAGCTGGGGACAGTTCTCTGGAAACACCATATATTTT
CASSWGQFSGNTIYF
>TRBJ2-1|TRBD2|.|TRBV9
TGTGCCAGCAGCGTAGCCCCTAGCGGGGGATACAATGAGCAGTTCTTC
CASSVAPSGGYNEQFF
>TRBJ1-2|.|.|TRBV6-5
TGTGCCAGCGGCGCGGGGTCTAACTATGGCTACACCTTC
CASGAGSNYGYTF
>TRBJ2-2|TRBD2|.|TRBV6-5
TGTGCCACCACGGGAGCGGGAGGGCACACCGGGGAGCTGTTTTTT
CATTGAGGHTGELFF
>TRBJ1-6|.|.|TRBV27
TGTGCCAGCAGTTTCAGGGGTCAGAATAATTCACCCCTCCACTTT
CASSFRGQNNSPLHF